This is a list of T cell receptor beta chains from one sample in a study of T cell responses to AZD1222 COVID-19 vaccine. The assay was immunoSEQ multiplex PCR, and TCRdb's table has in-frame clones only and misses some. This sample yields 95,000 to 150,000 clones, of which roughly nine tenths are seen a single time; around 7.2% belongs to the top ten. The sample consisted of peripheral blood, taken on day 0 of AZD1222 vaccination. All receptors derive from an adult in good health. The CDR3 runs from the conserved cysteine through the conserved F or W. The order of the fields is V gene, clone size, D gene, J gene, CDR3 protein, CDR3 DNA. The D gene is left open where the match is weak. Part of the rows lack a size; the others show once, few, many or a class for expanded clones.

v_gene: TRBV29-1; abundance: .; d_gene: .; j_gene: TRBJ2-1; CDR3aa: CSVEDTRAEQFF; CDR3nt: TGCAGCGTTGAAGATACGCGGGCTGAGCAGTTCTTC
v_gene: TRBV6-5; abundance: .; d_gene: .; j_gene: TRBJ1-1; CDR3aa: CASMGNTEAFF; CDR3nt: TGTGCCAGCATGGGGAACACTGAAGCTTTCTTT
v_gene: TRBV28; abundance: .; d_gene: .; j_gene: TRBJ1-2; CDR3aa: CASSFYQANSMEGTF; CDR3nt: TGTGCCAGCAGTTTCTATCAGGCGAACTCTATGGAGGGCACCTTC
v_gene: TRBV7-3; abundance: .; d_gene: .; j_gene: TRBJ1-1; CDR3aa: CASSSRWGTEAFF; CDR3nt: TGTGCCAGCAGCTCACGGTGGGGGACTGAAGCTTTCTTT
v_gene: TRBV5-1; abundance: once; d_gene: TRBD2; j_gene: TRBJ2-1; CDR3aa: CASSSNSGLAGNEQFF; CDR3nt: TGCGCCAGCAGCTCAAATTCGGGACTAGCGGGCAATGAGCAGTTCTTC
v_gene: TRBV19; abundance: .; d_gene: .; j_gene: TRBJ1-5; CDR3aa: CASSIGQTYRGNQPQHF; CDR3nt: TGTGCCAGTAGCATCGGACAGACTTATAGGGGCAATCAGCCCCAGCATTTT
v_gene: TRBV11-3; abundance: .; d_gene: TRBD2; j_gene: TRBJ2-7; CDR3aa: CASSHFGSGGLDEQYF; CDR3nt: TGTGCCAGCAGCCACTTCGGTAGCGGGGGATTGGACGAGCAGTACTTC
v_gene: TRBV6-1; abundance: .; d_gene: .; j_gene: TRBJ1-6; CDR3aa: CASSDRGNSPLHF; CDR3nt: TGTGCCAGCAGTGACAGGGGTAATTCACCCCTCCACTTT
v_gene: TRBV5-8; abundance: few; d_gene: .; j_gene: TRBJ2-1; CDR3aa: CASMRWSSYNEQFF; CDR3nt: TGTGCCAGCATGAGGTGGAGCTCCTACAATGAGCAGTTCTTC
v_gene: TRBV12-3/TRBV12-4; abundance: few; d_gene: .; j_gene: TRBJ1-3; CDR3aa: CASSPLRNTIYF; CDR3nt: TGTGCCAGCAGCCCCCTTAGAAACACCATATATTTT
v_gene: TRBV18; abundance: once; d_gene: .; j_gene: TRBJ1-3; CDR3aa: CASSLGTAGNTIYF; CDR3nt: TGTGCCAGCTCTCTCGGGACTGCTGGAAACACCATATATTTT
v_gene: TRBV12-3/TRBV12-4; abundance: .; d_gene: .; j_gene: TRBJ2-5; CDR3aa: CASSRDEETQYF; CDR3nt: TGTGCCAGCAGCCGGGACGAAGAGACCCAGTACTTC
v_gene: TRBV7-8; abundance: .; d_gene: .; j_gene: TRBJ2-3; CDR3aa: CASRGPGTDTQYF; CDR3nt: TGTGCCAGCCGCGGACCCGGCACAGATACGCAGTATTTT
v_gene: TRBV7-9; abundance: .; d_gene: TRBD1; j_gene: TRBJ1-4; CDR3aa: CASSLALAGGGEKLFF; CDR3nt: TGTGCCAGCAGCTTAGCGCTGGCAGGGGGCGGGGAAAAACTGTTTTTT
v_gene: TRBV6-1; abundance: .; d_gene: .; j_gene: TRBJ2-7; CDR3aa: CASSEDRVSYEQYF; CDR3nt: TGTGCCAGCAGTGAAGACCGGGTATCCTACGAGCAGTACTTC
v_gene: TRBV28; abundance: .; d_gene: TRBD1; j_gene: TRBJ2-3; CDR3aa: CASSLFGTGGRTDTQYF; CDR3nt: TGTGCCAGCAGTTTATTTGGGACAGGGGGCCGCACAGATACGCAGTATTTT
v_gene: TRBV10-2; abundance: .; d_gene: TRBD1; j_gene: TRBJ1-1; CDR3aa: CASAGQANTEAFF; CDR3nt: TGCGCCAGCGCAGGACAGGCGAACACTGAAGCTTTCTTT
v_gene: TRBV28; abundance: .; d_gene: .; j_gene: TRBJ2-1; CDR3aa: CASIRFPTGSYSEQFF; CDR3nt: TGTGCCAGCATCCGCTTCCCGACAGGATCCTACAGTGAGCAGTTCTTC
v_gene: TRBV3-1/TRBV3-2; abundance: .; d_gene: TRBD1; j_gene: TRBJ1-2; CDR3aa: CASSARLTGVYGYTF; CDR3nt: TGTGCCAGCAGCGCGCGCCTAACAGGGGTCTATGGCTACACCTTC
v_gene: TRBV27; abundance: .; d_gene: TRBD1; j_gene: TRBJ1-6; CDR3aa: CASSPGQPNSPLHF; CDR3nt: TGTGCCAGCAGTCCGGGACAGCCAAATTCACCCCTCCACTTT
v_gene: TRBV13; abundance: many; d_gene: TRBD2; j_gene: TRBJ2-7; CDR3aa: CASSTRLAGGYEQYF; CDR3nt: TGTGCCAGCAGCACCCGACTAGCGGGAGGTTACGAGCAGTACTTC
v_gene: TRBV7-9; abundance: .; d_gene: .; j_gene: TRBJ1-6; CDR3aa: CASSLQGRSPLHF; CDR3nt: TGTGCCAGCAGCTTACAGGGACGGTCACCCCTCCACTTT
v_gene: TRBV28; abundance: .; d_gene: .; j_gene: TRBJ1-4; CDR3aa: CASSQGGEKLFF; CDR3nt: TGTGCCAGCAGTCAGGGAGGTGAAAAACTGTTTTTT
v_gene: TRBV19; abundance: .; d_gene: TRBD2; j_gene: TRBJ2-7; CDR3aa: CASSPSGSNYEQYF; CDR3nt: TGTGCCAGTAGTCCAAGCGGGAGTAATTACGAGCAGTACTTC